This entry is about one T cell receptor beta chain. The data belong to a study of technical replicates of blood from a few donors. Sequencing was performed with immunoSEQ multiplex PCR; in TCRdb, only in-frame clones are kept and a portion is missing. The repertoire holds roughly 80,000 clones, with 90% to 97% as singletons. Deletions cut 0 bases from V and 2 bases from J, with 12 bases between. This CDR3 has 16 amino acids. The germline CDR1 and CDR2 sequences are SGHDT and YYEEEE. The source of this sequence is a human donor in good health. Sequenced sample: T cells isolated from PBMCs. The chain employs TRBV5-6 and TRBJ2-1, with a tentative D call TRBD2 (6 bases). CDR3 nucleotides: TGTGCCAGCAGCTTGGCCACAGCGGGCCCCTACAATGAGCAGTTCTTC. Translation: CASSLATAGPYNEQFF.